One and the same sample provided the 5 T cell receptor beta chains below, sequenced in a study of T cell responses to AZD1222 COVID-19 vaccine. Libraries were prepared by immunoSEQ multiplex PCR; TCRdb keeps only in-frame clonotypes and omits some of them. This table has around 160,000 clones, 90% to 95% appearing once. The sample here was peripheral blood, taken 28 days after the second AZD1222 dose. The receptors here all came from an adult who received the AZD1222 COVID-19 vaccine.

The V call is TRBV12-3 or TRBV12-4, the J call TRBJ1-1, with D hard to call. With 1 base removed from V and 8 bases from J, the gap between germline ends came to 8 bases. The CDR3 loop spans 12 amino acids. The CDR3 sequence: CASSLGRVEAFF. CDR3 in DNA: TGTGCCAGCAGTTTAGGGCGGGTCGAAGCTTTCTTT.

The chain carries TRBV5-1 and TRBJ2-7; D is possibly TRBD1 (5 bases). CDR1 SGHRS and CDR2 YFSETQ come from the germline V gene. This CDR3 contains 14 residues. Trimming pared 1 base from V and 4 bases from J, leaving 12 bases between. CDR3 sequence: CASSLRVSGYEQYF. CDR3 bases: TGCGCCAGCAGCTTGAGGGTCTCAGGGTACGAGCAGTACTTC.

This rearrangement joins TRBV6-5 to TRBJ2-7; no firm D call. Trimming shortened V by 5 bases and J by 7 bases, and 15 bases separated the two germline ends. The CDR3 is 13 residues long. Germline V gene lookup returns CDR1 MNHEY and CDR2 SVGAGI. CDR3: CASSPTLIGEQYF. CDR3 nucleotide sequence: TGTGCCAGCAGTCCCACACTGATAGGGGAGCAGTACTTC.

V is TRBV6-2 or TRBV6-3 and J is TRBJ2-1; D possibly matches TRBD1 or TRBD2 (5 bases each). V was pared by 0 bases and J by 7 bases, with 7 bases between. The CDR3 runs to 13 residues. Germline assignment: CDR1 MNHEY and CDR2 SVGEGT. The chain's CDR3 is CASSYSWGNEQFF. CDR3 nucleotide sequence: TGTGCCAGCAGTTACTCTTGGGGGAATGAGCAGTTCTTC.

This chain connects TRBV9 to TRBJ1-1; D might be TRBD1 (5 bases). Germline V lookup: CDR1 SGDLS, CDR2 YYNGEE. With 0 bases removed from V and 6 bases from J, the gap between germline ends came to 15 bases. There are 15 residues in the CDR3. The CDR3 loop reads CASSVGGSLGAEAFF. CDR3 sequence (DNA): TGTGCCAGCAGCGTAGGGGGCAGTCTGGGCGCTGAAGCTTTCTTT.